This is a list of T cell receptor beta chains from one sample in a study of T cell repertoires in cytomegalovirus infection. One entry per CDR3 protein results from TCRdb running MiXCR on the reads. The sample yields about 490,000 distinct CDR3 sequences, approximately 26% seen once. Sample: PBMCs. These receptors all come from a human donor in good health (CMV status not recorded). Some clones in this sample may be carry-over from other donors' samples. The CDR3 runs from the conserved cysteine through the conserved F or W. D genes are given only for firm matches. Clone size is stated in some rows and not others, as once, few, many or a class when expanded.

j_call: TRBJ1-1
clone_size: NA
d_call: TRBD1
v_call: TRBV7-9
cdr3_aa: CASSSSRDRGLNTEAFF
cdr3_nt: TGTGCCAGCAGCTCGTCCCGGGACAGGGGATTGAACACTGAAGCTTTCTTT

j_call: TRBJ1-2
clone_size: NA
d_call: NA
v_call: TRBV28
cdr3_aa: CASTDEGGGGYGYTF
cdr3_nt: TGTGCCAGCACCGACGAAGGGGGGGGCGGCTATGGCTACACCTTC

j_call: TRBJ1-5
clone_size: few
d_call: TRBD1
v_call: TRBV19
cdr3_aa: CASSPWTGGAAQPQHF
cdr3_nt: TGTGCCAGTAGTCCGTGGACAGGGGGCGCGGCGCAGCCCCAGCATTTT

j_call: TRBJ2-1
clone_size: NA
d_call: TRBD2
v_call: TRBV3-1
cdr3_aa: CASSQDLAGGPGNEQFF
cdr3_nt: TGTGCCAGCAGCCAAGATCTGGCGGGAGGGCCTGGGAATGAGCAGTTCTTC

j_call: TRBJ2-6
clone_size: few
d_call: NA
v_call: TRBV2
cdr3_aa: CASSVLPPGANVLTF
cdr3_nt: TGTGCCAGCAGTGTTCTCCCTCCCGGGGCCAACGTCCTGACTTTC

j_call: TRBJ2-1
clone_size: NA
d_call: NA
v_call: TRBV5-6
cdr3_aa: CASSLRGPTYNEQFF
cdr3_nt: TGTGCCAGCAGCCTCCGCGGTCCAACCTACAATGAGCAGTTCTTC

j_call: TRBJ1-5
clone_size: NA
d_call: NA
v_call: TRBV15
cdr3_aa: CATSTSPGQGLDQPQHF
cdr3_nt: TGTGCCACCAGCACCTCACCGGGCCAGGGGTTGGATCAGCCCCAGCATTTT

j_call: TRBJ2-3
clone_size: NA
d_call: TRBD2
v_call: TRBV28
cdr3_aa: CATLPGGRQLSTDTQYF
cdr3_nt: TGTGCCACCCTTCCGGGGGGGCGACAACTATCCACAGATACGCAGTATTTT

j_call: TRBJ2-5
clone_size: many
d_call: TRBD2
v_call: TRBV7-2
cdr3_aa: CASSGGVETQYF
cdr3_nt: TGTGCCAGCAGCGGGGGGGTAGAGACCCAGTACTTC

j_call: TRBJ2-1
clone_size: many
d_call: TRBD2
v_call: TRBV12-3/TRBV12-4
cdr3_aa: CASSYTSGRYNEQFF
cdr3_nt: TGTGCCAGCAGTTACACTAGCGGGAGATACAATGAGCAGTTCTTC

j_call: TRBJ2-1
clone_size: NA
d_call: TRBD2
v_call: TRBV5-8
cdr3_aa: CASTPGSGLSRNEQFF
cdr3_nt: TGTGCCAGCACCCCGGGTAGCGGGCTTTCGAGGAATGAGCAGTTCTTC

j_call: TRBJ2-1
clone_size: NA
d_call: NA
v_call: TRBV10-3
cdr3_aa: CAISGRSLANEQFF
cdr3_nt: TGTGCCATCAGTGGGCGTTCACTAGCCAATGAGCAGTTCTTC

j_call: TRBJ1-1
clone_size: many
d_call: NA
v_call: TRBV7-2
cdr3_aa: CASSLGFETEAFF
cdr3_nt: TGTGCCAGCAGCTTAGGTTTTGAGACTGAAGCTTTCTTT

j_call: TRBJ1-5
clone_size: NA
d_call: NA
v_call: TRBV20-1
cdr3_aa: CSARDRAGNQPQHF
cdr3_nt: TGCAGTGCTAGAGATCGGGCAGGAAATCAGCCCCAGCATTTT

j_call: TRBJ1-1
clone_size: NA
d_call: NA
v_call: TRBV11-3
cdr3_aa: CASSPGSGRGDTEAFF
cdr3_nt: TGTGCCAGCAGCCCCGGATCGGGGCGAGGGGACACTGAAGCTTTCTTT

j_call: TRBJ2-5
clone_size: few
d_call: TRBD2
v_call: TRBV20-1
cdr3_aa: CSAAPLAVLQETQYF
cdr3_nt: TGCAGTGCAGCCCCCCTAGCGGTACTACAAGAGACCCAGTACTTC

j_call: TRBJ2-2
clone_size: few
d_call: NA
v_call: TRBV5-1
cdr3_aa: CASSLDSGNTGELFF
cdr3_nt: TGCGCCAGCAGCTTGGATAGCGGGAACACCGGGGAGCTGTTTTTT

j_call: TRBJ1-1
clone_size: NA
d_call: NA
v_call: TRBV5-6
cdr3_aa: CASSLRGKAFF
cdr3_nt: TGTGCCAGCAGCTTGAGGGGGAAAGCTTTCTTT

j_call: TRBJ2-7
clone_size: once
d_call: NA
v_call: TRBV4-3
cdr3_aa: CASSQDLDNSYEQYF
cdr3_nt: TGCGCCAGCAGCCAAGATCTTGACAATTCCTACGAGCAGTACTTC

j_call: TRBJ1-6
clone_size: few
d_call: NA
v_call: TRBV9
cdr3_aa: CASSVAADNSPLHF
cdr3_nt: TGTGCCAGCAGCGTAGCTGCCGATAATTCACCCCTCCACTTT

j_call: TRBJ2-2
clone_size: NA
d_call: NA
v_call: TRBV19
cdr3_aa: CASSIARGSGTGELFF
cdr3_nt: TGTGCCAGTAGTATAGCTCGGGGTTCGGGCACCGGGGAGCTGTTTTTT

j_call: TRBJ2-7
clone_size: NA
d_call: NA
v_call: TRBV7-9
cdr3_aa: CASSNPEGVMWFEQYF
cdr3_nt: TGTGCCAGCAGCAATCCCGAGGGGGTTATGTGGTTCGAGCAGTACTTC

j_call: TRBJ2-1
clone_size: few
d_call: NA
v_call: TRBV3-1
cdr3_aa: CASSQDGSRSYNEQFF
cdr3_nt: TGTGCCAGCAGCCAAGACGGCAGCCGCTCCTACAATGAGCAGTTCTTC

j_call: TRBJ2-5
clone_size: NA
d_call: NA
v_call: TRBV3-1
cdr3_aa: CASTLMGGAQETQYF
cdr3_nt: TGTGCCAGCACCTTAATGGGGGGTGCTCAGGAGACCCAGTACTTC

j_call: TRBJ2-1
clone_size: NA
d_call: NA
v_call: TRBV5-4
cdr3_aa: CASSAIDEYNEQFF
cdr3_nt: TGTGCCAGCAGCGCAATAGATGAGTACAATGAGCAGTTCTTC

j_call: TRBJ1-5
clone_size: NA
d_call: TRBD1
v_call: TRBV4-1
cdr3_aa: CASSQGIGTGNQPQHF
cdr3_nt: TGCGCCAGCAGCCAAGGAATCGGGACAGGCAATCAGCCCCAGCATTTT

j_call: TRBJ2-3
clone_size: NA
d_call: NA
v_call: TRBV6-5
cdr3_aa: CASSYSTGTQYF
cdr3_nt: TGTGCCAGCAGTTACTCTACGGGTACGCAGTATTTT

j_call: TRBJ1-2
clone_size: NA
d_call: TRBD1
v_call: TRBV20-1
cdr3_aa: CSARDQQGVGYTF
cdr3_nt: TGCAGTGCTAGAGATCAACAGGGGGTTGGCTACACCTTC